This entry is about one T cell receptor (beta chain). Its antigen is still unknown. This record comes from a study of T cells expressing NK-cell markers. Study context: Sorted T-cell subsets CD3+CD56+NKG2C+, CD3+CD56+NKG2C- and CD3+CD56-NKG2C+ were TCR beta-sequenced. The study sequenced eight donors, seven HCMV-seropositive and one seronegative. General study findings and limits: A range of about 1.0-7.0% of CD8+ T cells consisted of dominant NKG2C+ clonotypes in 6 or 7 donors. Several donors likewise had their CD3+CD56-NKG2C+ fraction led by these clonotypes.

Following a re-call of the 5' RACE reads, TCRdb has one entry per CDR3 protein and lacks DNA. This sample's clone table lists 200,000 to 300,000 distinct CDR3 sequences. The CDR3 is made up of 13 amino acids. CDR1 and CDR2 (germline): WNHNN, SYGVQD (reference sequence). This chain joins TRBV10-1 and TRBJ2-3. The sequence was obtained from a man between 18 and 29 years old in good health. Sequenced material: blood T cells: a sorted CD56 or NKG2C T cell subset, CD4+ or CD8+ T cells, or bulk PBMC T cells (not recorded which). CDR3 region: CASSEWTTDTQYF.